This T cell receptor (beta chain) was captured by sequencing in a study of CD8+ T cells in alopecia areata. The CDR3 contains 13 residues. Per germline, CDR1 GTSNPN and CDR2 SVGIG (reference sequence). V lost 1 base and J lost 5, with 11 bases in between. RNA extraction was followed by reverse transcription into cDNA, which acted as the sequencing template. Measured with immunoSEQ multiplex PCR; TCRdb has only the in-frame clones, and not every one. The table includes 160,000 or so clones, around 71% detected once. Individuals with alopecia areata gave both lesional scalp punch biopsies and peripheral blood for collection. Researchers picked out CD4+ and CD8+ T cells from PBMCs by sorting.

The source was CD8+ T cells sorted from blood, collected at week 0. The rearrangement uses TRBV30 and TRBJ1-2, with a possible D match to TRBD1 (5 bases). The source is a human donor with alopecia areata. This CDR3 is CAWSGRDLYGYTF. CDR3 nucleotides: TGTGCCTGGAGTGGCAGGGATCTGTATGGCTACACCTTC.